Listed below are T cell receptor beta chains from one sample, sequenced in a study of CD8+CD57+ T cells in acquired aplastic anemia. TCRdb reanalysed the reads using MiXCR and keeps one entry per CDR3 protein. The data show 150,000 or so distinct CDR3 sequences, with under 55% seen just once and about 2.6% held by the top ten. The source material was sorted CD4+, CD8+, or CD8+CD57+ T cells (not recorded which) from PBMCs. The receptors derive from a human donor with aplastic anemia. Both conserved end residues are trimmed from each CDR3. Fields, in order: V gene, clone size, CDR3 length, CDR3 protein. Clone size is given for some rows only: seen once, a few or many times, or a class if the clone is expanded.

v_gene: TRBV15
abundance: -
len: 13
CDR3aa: ATSSLPGYNYEQY

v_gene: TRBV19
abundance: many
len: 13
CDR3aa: ASSLAGTGIQPQH

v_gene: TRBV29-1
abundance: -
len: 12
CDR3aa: SVEDRSGQYEQY

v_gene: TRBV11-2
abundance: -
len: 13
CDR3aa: ASSLSQGYIYGYT

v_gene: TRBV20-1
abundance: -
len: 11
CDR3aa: SARGRWPDTQY

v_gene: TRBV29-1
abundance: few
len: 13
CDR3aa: SVGPGVAGANVLT

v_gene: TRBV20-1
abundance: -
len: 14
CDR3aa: SARDRAPGVDNEQF

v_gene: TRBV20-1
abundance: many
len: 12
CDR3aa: SARGAGYTGELF

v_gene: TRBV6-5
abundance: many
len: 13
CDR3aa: ASRPTGALNYGYT

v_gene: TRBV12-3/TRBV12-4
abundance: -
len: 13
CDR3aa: ASRRGLAGGREQY

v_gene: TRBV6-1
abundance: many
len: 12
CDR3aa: ASRPTGQDQPQH